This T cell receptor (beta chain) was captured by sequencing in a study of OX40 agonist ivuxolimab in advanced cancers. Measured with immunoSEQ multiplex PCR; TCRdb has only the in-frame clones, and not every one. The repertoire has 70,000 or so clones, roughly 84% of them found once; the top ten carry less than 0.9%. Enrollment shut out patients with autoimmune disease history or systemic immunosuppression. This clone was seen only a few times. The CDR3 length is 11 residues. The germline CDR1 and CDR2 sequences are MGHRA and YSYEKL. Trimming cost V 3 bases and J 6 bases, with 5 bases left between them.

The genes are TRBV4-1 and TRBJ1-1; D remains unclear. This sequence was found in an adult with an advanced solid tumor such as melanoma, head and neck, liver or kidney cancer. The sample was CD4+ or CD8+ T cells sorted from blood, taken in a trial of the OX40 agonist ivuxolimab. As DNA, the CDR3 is TGCGCCAGCAGCCAGGCATCTGAAGCTTTCTTT. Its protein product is CASSQASEAFF.